The entry below describes one TCR beta chain. Its antigen remains unknown. Combining a sample-barcoded 5' primer with a J-beta primer mix, a second PCR ran for 7 to 11 cycles. One entry per CDR3 protein results from TCRdb running MiXCR on the 5' RACE reads. Of about 1,500,000 distinct CDR3 sequences in the sample, 40% to 50% were seen once. V shed 7 bases, J shed 6 bases, and the junction held 3 bases outside the gene matches. Germline V CDR1 and CDR2: MDHEN, SYDVKM. This CDR3 spans 11 amino acids. The record originates from a study of blood T cells in healthy people across ages. Study details: Roughly one uniquely barcoded beta molecule per two T cells was captured.

The study drew donors from healthy Caucasian individuals in Russia aged roughly 6 to 90. Each sample gave at least 7 million isolated PBMCs. Study observations and caveats: Diversity was higher, and naive CD4+ cells more numerous, in long-lived donors than in aged donors.

The sequenced sample consisted of blood. V and J are TRBV28 and TRBJ2-7; 7 positions agree with TRBD1. The clonotype comes from a woman aged 18-30 years in good health. Written as DNA, the CDR3 is TGTGCCAGCAAGGGGGCATTCGAGCAGTACTTC. It codes for CASKGAFEQYF. Full variable domain (outside the CDR3, taken from reference TRBV28 and TRBJ2-7): DVKVTQSSRYLVKRTGEKVFLECVQDMDHENMFWYRQDPGLGLRLIYFSYDVKMKEKGDIPEGYSVSREKKERFSLILESASTNQTSMYLCASKGAFEQYFGPGTRLTVT.